The clone carrying this TCR beta chain occurred a few times. Antigen unknown. Amplification of TCR beta CDR3 regions was performed using RNA transcripts as template. First-round RT-PCR of the TCR CDR3 relied on the HTBI primer set. MiXCR, applied by TCRdb to the multiplex PCR reads, yields one record per CDR3 protein. Of roughly 350,000 distinct CDR3 sequences in the sample, more than 11% are singletons; the top ten hold 20% to 25%. The data stem from a study of T cells in Graves' hyperthyroidism and ophthalmopathy. Study-level information: The initial diagnosis was the point when peripheral blood was collected, ahead of any treatment. Study-wide results and caveats: A model using 13 V-J features told ophthalmopathy apart from stable hyperthyroidism.

V lost 6 bases to trimming and J lost 2 bases; unmatched junction nucleotides: 8. Germline lookup yields CDR1 SQVTM and CDR2 ANQGSEA. The CDR3 runs 14 residues. Sequenced sample: blood. The chain links TRBV29-1 to TRBJ2-3; 7 positions match TRBD1. The receptor was derived from a woman in her twenties or thirties with Graves' hyperthyroidism. CDR3 DNA sequence: TGCAGCGTCGCAGACAGGGCCGACACAGATACGCAGTATTTT. Translation: CSVADRADTDTQYF.